A single sample gave rise to the 11 T cell receptor beta chains below, sequenced in a study of blood T cell repertoires in COVID-19. TCRdb's copy holds only in-frame clones and misses some; the assay was immunoSEQ multiplex PCR. This sample has 70,000 to 100,000 clones, with around 82% found just once. The sequenced material came from peripheral blood. All receptors come from a man in his forties or fifties with active or convalescent COVID-19.

This clone was counted between two and nine times. The chain joins TRBV14 to TRBJ1-2, with TRBD1 identical over 9 bases. V lost 1 base to trimming and J lost 7 bases; unmatched junction nucleotides: 7. The CDR3 sequence is 15 residues long. Germline values: CDR1 SGHDN, CDR2 FVKESK. This CDR3 reads CASSQATGGVGGYTF. The CDR3 bases are TGTGCCAGCAGCCAAGCAACAGGGGGCGTAGGTGGCTACACCTTC.

The rearrangement uses TRBV10-3 and TRBJ2-3, with 11 bases lining up with TRBD2. The CDR3 runs 15 residues. Germline loops: CDR1 ENHRY, CDR2 SYGVKD. V lost 3 bases to trimming and J lost 4 bases; unmatched junction nucleotides: 3. The CDR3 DNA reads TGTGCCATCAGTGAAATTAGCGGGGGGGCAGATACGCAGTATTTT. Residues: CAISEISGGADTQYF.

The chain employs TRBV18 and TRBJ2-4; TRBD2 might be the D (7 bases). The CDR3 runs to 19 residues. The V end lost 0 bases, the J end lost 0 bases, and 18 bases lay between the germline ends. Germline V gene lookup returns CDR1 KGHSH and CDR2 LQKENI. In DNA form, the CDR3 reads TGTGCCAGCTCACCACCGGGAGGGGGTCTAGGAATAGCCAAAAACATTCAGTACTTC. Encoded protein: CASSPPGGGLGIAKNIQYF.

V gene TRBV6-5 combines with J gene TRBJ1-6, with 7 bases fitting TRBD1. CDR1 is MNHEY and CDR2 is SVGAGI in the germline V gene. The CDR3 contains 14 residues. The V and J ends lost 5 bases and 9 bases, in that order; junction bases with no gene match: 7. The CDR3 nucleotides are TGTGCCAGCAGTCCCGGGACAGATAGTTCACCCCTCCACTTT. Amino acids: CASSPGTDSSPLHF.

This clone has just a few counts. The CDR3: CASIKAGGLYNEQFF. The CDR3 DNA is TGTGCCAGCATCAAAGCGGGGGGTCTTTACAATGAGCAGTTCTTC. This chain links TRBV27 with TRBJ2-1; 9 bases align to TRBD2. CDR1 and CDR2 (germline): MNHEY, SMNVEV (reference sequence). The CDR3 sequence is 15 residues long. The V segment lost 7 bases and the J segment 4 bases; nucleotides outside the gene matches: 8.

This chain uses TRBV19 with TRBJ2-4, with 9 bases lining up with TRBD1. The CDR3 has 17 residues. Losses at the gene ends were 5 bases for V and 0 bases for J; bases not matched to a gene: 8. Germline CDR1 reads LNHDA; CDR2 reads SQIVND (reference sequence). The CDR3 coding sequence is TGTGCCAGTAGTCCCCGCGACAGGGGGGGAGCCAAAAACATTCAGTACTTC. This sequence encodes CASSPRDRGGAKNIQYF.

The chain combines TRBV7-9 with TRBJ1-6; perhaps TRBD1 as D (5 bases). The V gene's germline CDR1 is SEHNR and CDR2 FQNEAQ (reference sequence). Trimming took off 7 bases at V and 0 bases at J, with 10 bases between the two ends. The CDR3 consists of 15 residues. The CDR3 region has the DNA TGTGCCAGCATGGAGGGGAGCTCCTATAATTCACCCCTCCACTTT. Its translation: CASMEGSSYNSPLHF.

V and J are TRBV4-3 and TRBJ2-7, with TRBD1 matching 7 bases. The trim removed 2 bases at V and 0 bases at J, leaving 4 bases unmatched. The CDR3 totals 15 residues. CDR1 LGHNA and CDR2 YSLEER come from the germline V gene. In DNA form, the CDR3 reads TGCGCCAGCAGCCAACTCCGGGACAGCTCCTACGAGCAGTACTTC. It translates to CASSQLRDSSYEQYF.

The chain combines TRBV6-2 or TRBV6-3 with TRBJ2-5; TRBD1 agrees at 8 bases. The V segment lost 2 bases and the J segment 2 bases; nucleotides outside the gene matches: 13. The CDR3 covers 18 residues. Germline lookup yields CDR1 MNHEY and CDR2 SVGEGT. CDR3 region: CASSYDNHRGIEQETQYF. CDR3 coding DNA: TGTGCCAGCAGTTACGATAACCACAGGGGGATAGAGCAAGAGACCCAGTACTTC.

CDR3 in DNA: TGCGCCAGCAGCTTGGGAGGGACAGGGGGCGAGCAGTACGTC. It codes for CASSLGGTGGEQYV. This chain joins TRBV5-1 and TRBJ2-7, with 11 nucleotides matching TRBD1. The CDR3 sequence is 14 residues long. The V gene's germline CDR1 is SGHRS and CDR2 YFSETQ. V dropped 0 bases and J dropped 6; count of bases not matched to a gene: 2.

This chain links TRBV15 with TRBJ1-1; 9 bases agree with TRBD1. Germline trimming cut 2 bases from V and 2 bases from J; bases unmatched to any gene: 9. Germline V gene data show CDR1 as LNHNV and CDR2 as YYDKDF (reference sequence). The CDR3 is 17 amino acids. The CDR3 loop reads CATSRRGDRESNTEAFF. DNA of the CDR3: TGTGCCACCAGCAGACGAGGGGACAGGGAGTCTAACACTGAAGCTTTCTTT.